These 17 T cell receptor beta chains were all obtained from the same sample, sequenced in a study of response to subunit inactivated influenza vaccine. TCRdb reprocessed the RT-PCR reads with MiXCR, giving one entry per CDR3 protein. The profile covers approximately 500,000 distinct CDR3 sequences, with 20% to 25% appearing a single time and about 2.8% taken by the ten largest. The same data also contributed to another study, on T cells expressing NK-cell markers. That source adds: Libraries used 5'RACE template switching adding universal primer site and UMIs.

The sample in question was CD4+ T cells sorted from PBMCs, obtained 11 to 12 days after vaccination. The receptors shown here come from a man in his fifties who received an inactivated influenza vaccine.

The V and J genes are TRBV3-1 and TRBJ1-1; D is unresolved. CDR1 is LGHDT and CDR2 is YNNKEL in the germline V gene (reference sequence). V lost 3 bases and J lost 2, with 13 bases in between. The length of the CDR3 is 15 residues. The CDR3 sequence: CASSHRRFQNTEAFF. The DNA for the CDR3 is TGTGCCAGCAGCCATCGTCGCTTCCAAAACACTGAAGCTTTCTTT.

In its sample, this clonotype was seen a few times. The V call is TRBV5-1, the J call TRBJ2-1; 8 nucleotides line up with TRBD2. This CDR3 region has 15 residues. The germline gives CDR1 SGHRS, CDR2 YFSETQ. The ends lost 0 bases at V and 3 bases at J; junction bases unmatched: 2. For the CDR3, the DNA is TGCGCCAGCAGCTTGGTGGGACTAGTCTACAATGAGCAGTTCTTC. Amino acids: CASSLVGLVYNEQFF.

The chain links TRBV6-1 to TRBJ2-5, with 10 positions matching TRBD1. J lost 4 bases, V lost 6 bases, and 20 bases had no gene match. The CDR3 length is 19 residues. The germline gives CDR1 MNHNS, CDR2 SASEGT. The CDR3 coding sequence is TGTGCCAGCAGCCGGAGGACAGGGGGTTTTTCCAGTGCGGGAGAGACCCAGTACTTC. Its translation is CASSRRTGGFSSAGETQYF.

This clonotype was seen a handful of times. The rearrangement links TRBV5-1 to TRBJ2-3, with no clear D. The CDR3 is 13 amino acids. Germline CDR1 SGHRS, CDR2 YFSETQ. The V gene lost 0 bases and the J gene lost 3 bases, with 5 bases spanning the gap. The CDR3 nucleotides read TGCGCCAGCAGCTTGGAAACGACAGATACGCAGTATTTT. It specifies CASSLETTDTQYF.

The gene calls are TRBV28 and TRBJ1-6; D gene ambiguous. CDR3 length: 16 amino acids. CDR1 and CDR2 from the germline V gene are MDHEN and SYDVKM. Trimming pared 8 bases from V and 0 bases from J, leaving 14 bases between. The CDR3: CASHPAAYSYNSPLHF. Written as DNA, the CDR3 is TGTGCCAGCCATCCGGCGGCATACTCCTATAATTCACCCCTCCACTTT.

The gene calls are TRBV20-1 and TRBJ1-2; unclear D gene. V was pared by 0 bases and J by 9 bases, with 17 bases between. Germline values: CDR1 DFQATT, CDR2 SNEGSKA (reference sequence). CDR3 size: 14 residues. For the CDR3, the DNA is TGCAGTGCTAGAGATTTGAGTCCGAATATGAGCTACACCTTC. It yields the protein CSARDLSPNMSYTF.

V and J are TRBV20-1 and TRBJ2-1; 7 bases line up with TRBD2. There are 12 residues in the CDR3. With 6 bases clipped from V and 6 bases from J, the junction kept 5 bases outside the gene matches. Germline V gene lookup returns CDR1 DFQATT and CDR2 SNEGSKA (reference sequence). The CDR3 DNA is TGCAGTGCGGGGGGGGGAAGCAATGAGCAGTTCTTC. This sequence encodes CSAGGGSNEQFF.

J is TRBJ2-5 and V is TRBV10-3; TRBD2 agrees at 11 bases. The CDR3 consists of 16 residues. Germline CDR1 is ENHRY and CDR2 is SYGVKD. V dropped 2 bases and J dropped 4; count of bases not matched to a gene: 6. The DNA of the CDR3 is TGTGCCATCAGTGAGCCTACCGGGACTAGCGGAGAGACCCAGTACTTC. Amino acids: CAISEPTGTSGETQYF.

J is TRBJ1-5 and V is TRBV10-3, with 7 bases fitting TRBD1. V trimming: 7 bases; J trimming: 4 bases; junction bases outside the gene matches: 7. Germline lookup yields CDR1 ENHRY and CDR2 SYGVKD. The CDR3 has 14 residues. CDR3 sequence (DNA): TGTGCCATCACTCAGGGGGGGGAGAATCAGCCCCAGCATTTT. Amino acids: CAITQGGENQPQHF.

This clonotype was counted between two and nine times. The chain recombines TRBV4-1 with TRBJ2-5; 9 bases agree with TRBD1. Losses at the gene ends were 0 bases for V and 5 bases for J; bases not matched to a gene: 4. Looked up from germline, CDR1 is MGHRA and CDR2 is YSYEKL. CDR3 length: 15 amino acids. The CDR3: CASSQEGQGSETQYF. DNA of the CDR3: TGCGCCAGCAGCCAAGAAGGACAGGGGTCGGAGACCCAGTACTTC.

The chain uses TRBV5-6 and TRBJ2-1, with 12 bases that match TRBD2. CDR1 is SGHDT and CDR2 is YYEEEE in the germline V gene. CDR3 length: 14 amino acids. V lost 7 bases, J lost 15 bases, and 14 bases stayed unmatched. CDR3 sequence: CASSPPSGGARLFF. The CDR3 DNA sequence: TGTGCCAGCTCCCCACCTAGCGGGGGGGCTAGGCTGTTCTTC.

The chain couples TRBV12-3 or TRBV12-4 to TRBJ2-3; D might be TRBD1 (6 bases). V lost 7 bases, J lost 2 bases, and 13 bases lay in between. This CDR3 spans 14 amino acids. The CDR3 spells CASNSGTFTDTQYF. The CDR3 nucleotides read TGTGCCAGCAACTCCGGGACATTCACAGATACGCAGTATTTT.

This rearrangement joins TRBV6-1 to TRBJ2-3; the match to TRBD2 covers 8 bases. Looked up from germline, CDR1 is MNHNS and CDR2 is SASEGT. V shed 6 bases and J 4 bases; nucleotides not matched to a gene: 9. CDR3 length: 15 residues. CDR3 sequence: CASSVTRSGADTQYF. The DNA for the CDR3 is TGTGCCAGCAGCGTTACCCGTAGCGGGGCAGATACGCAGTATTTT.

The genes are TRBV5-4 and TRBJ2-1, with 9 positions matching TRBD2. CDR3 length equals 16 residues. The germline V gene has CDR1 SGHNT and CDR2 YYREEE (reference sequence). Trimming cost V 4 bases and J 0 bases; bases outside gene matches: 5. The DNA of the CDR3 is TGTGCCAGCAGCGACCTAGCGGGGAGCTCCTACAATGAGCAGTTCTTC. As protein: CASSDLAGSSYNEQFF.

This clonotype has just a few counts. This chain uses TRBV20-1 with TRBJ1-2; D is perhaps TRBD1 (5 bases). Looked up from germline, CDR1 is DFQATT and CDR2 is SNEGSKA (reference sequence). This CDR3 comprises 14 residues. The V and J ends lost 5 bases and 6 bases respectively, with 19 bases between them. In DNA, the CDR3 is TGCAGTGCTCTGGAGAAGGGGCGAAGGAATGGCTACACCTTC. Its protein is CSALEKGRRNGYTF.

J is TRBJ2-3 and V is TRBV4-1; D uncertain. This CDR3 is 15 amino acids long. V was clipped by 4 bases and J by 3 bases, with 14 bases between them. The germline V gene encodes CDR1 MGHRA and CDR2 YSYEKL. The CDR3 is CASSRRTLETDTQYF. CDR3 DNA sequence: TGCGCCAGCAGCCGGCGGACCCTAGAAACAGATACGCAGTATTTT.

This clonotype was detected only a few times. CDR3 region: CASRDRYFQETQYF. In DNA, the CDR3 is TGTGCCAGCAGGGACAGGTACTTTCAAGAGACCCAGTACTTC. V gene TRBV2 combines with J gene TRBJ2-5; 7 bases fit TRBD1. The CDR3 sequence is 14 residues long. Trimming at V came to 6 bases and at J to 2 bases, leaving 6 bases not matched to a gene. In germline, CDR1 is SNHLY, CDR2 FYNNEI.